The 18 T cell receptor beta chains in this list originate from one sample, sequenced in a study of siplizumab effects on memory and regulatory T cells. TCRdb's table, derived via immunoSEQ multiplex PCR, lists solely in-frame clones and lacks some. The sample lists some 97,000 clones, around 92% occurring once. Sequencing was carried out using CD4+ T cells sorted from blood. These receptors all come from a human donor in good health. Some clones in this sample may be carry-over from other donors' samples.

The chain uses TRBV6-5 and TRBJ1-1, with D maybe TRBD1 (5 bases). Germline values: CDR1 MNHEY, CDR2 SVGAGI. CDR3 length: 13 residues. Trimming took 8 bases from V and 4 from J, leaving 14 bases between them. CDR3 residues: CASFTGRITEAFF. CDR3 coding DNA: TGTGCCAGCTTCACGGGGCGAATCACTGAAGCTTTCTTT.

This clone appeared a single time. The genes are TRBV18 and TRBJ2-3; 15 bases map to TRBD2. Per the germline V gene, CDR1 is KGHSH and CDR2 is LQKENI. The V gene end was trimmed by 7 bases and the J gene end by 0 bases; junction bases not matched to a gene: 5. This CDR3 comprises 17 residues. CDR3 sequence: CASYGTSGRTSTDTQYF. For the CDR3, the DNA is TGTGCCAGCTACGGGACTAGCGGGAGGACCAGCACAGATACGCAGTATTTT. Full variable domain (missing parts from reference TRBV18 and TRBJ2-3): NAGVMQNPRHLVRRRGQEARLRCSPMKGHSHVYWYRQLPEEGLKFMVYLQKENIIDESGMPKERFSAEFPKEGPSILRIQQVVRGDSAAYFCASYGTSGRTSTDTQYFGPGTRLTVL.

The rearrangement uses TRBV9 and TRBJ1-4; TRBD1 might be the D (5 bases). The length of the CDR3 is 16 residues. The V gene lost 1 base and the J gene lost 2 bases, with 12 bases spanning the gap. Germline CDR1 SGDLS, CDR2 YYNGEE. Written as DNA, the CDR3 is TGTGCCAGCAGCGTAACTCAGGGACGGACTAATGAAAAACTGTTTTTT. It yields the protein CASSVTQGRTNEKLFF.

V usage is TRBV9 and J usage is TRBJ1-1, with D perhaps matching TRBD1 (5 bases). V lost 4 bases and J lost 1, with 14 bases in between. Germline lookup yields CDR1 SGDLS and CDR2 YYNGEE. The CDR3 is made up of 15 amino acids. The CDR3 DNA reads TGTGCCAGCAGCCTTGAACCCCAGGGGAACACTGAAGCTTTCTTT. Translation: CASSLEPQGNTEAFF.

The chain joins TRBV5-8 to TRBJ2-2; a weak D match, TRBD2 (6 bases). Germline CDR1 and CDR2: SGHTS and YDEGEE. V was pared by 2 bases and J by 7 bases, with 12 bases between. The CDR3 spans 14 residues. CDR3 residues: CASSFGGAVGELFF. CDR3 DNA sequence: TGTGCCAGCAGCTTCGGGGGAGCAGTCGGGGAGCTGTTTTTT.

This clone was counted only a few times. The chain is built from TRBV5-6 and TRBJ2-2; possible D gene TRBD1, 6 bases. The V and J ends lost 4 bases and 8 bases respectively, with 21 bases between them. Germline V gene sequence: CDR1 SGHDT, CDR2 YYEEEE. The CDR3 sequence is 16 residues long. The CDR3 DNA reads as TGTGCCAGCAGCCAGAGAGGGGACACCCCGGGGGGGGAGCTGTTTTTT. Translation gives CASSQRGDTPGGELFF.

The rearrangement uses TRBV13 and TRBJ2-7, with a tentative D call TRBD1 (7 bases). Germline V gene data show CDR1 as PRHDT and CDR2 as FYEKMQ (reference sequence). V dropped 3 bases and J dropped 1 base, with 13 bases sitting between them. This CDR3 comprises 15 residues. CDR3 region: CASSLWSGGSYEQYF. The CDR3 DNA follows: TGTGCCAGCAGCTTGTGGTCAGGGGGGTCCTACGAGCAGTACTTC.

V usage is TRBV11-3 and J usage is TRBJ2-1, with TRBD2 matching 10 bases. The germline V gene encodes CDR1 SGHNT and CDR2 YENEEA. This CDR3 is 16 amino acids long. The trim removed 2 bases at V and 7 bases at J, leaving 8 bases unmatched. This CDR3 reads CASSLLGTSVENEQFF. DNA for the CDR3: TGTGCCAGCAGCTTACTCGGGACTAGCGTCGAGAATGAGCAGTTCTTC.

The chain uses TRBV19 and TRBJ1-1, with 7 positions matching TRBD1. V was pared by 5 bases and J by 3 bases, with 9 bases of the junction left unmatched. Germline CDR1 and CDR2: LNHDA and SQIVND (reference sequence). This CDR3 has 15 residues. Here the CDR3 reads CASSRYRGIYTEAFF. DNA for the CDR3: TGTGCCAGTAGTCGTTACAGGGGAATATACACTGAAGCTTTCTTT.

The chain joins TRBV7-2 to TRBJ2-2; D is possibly TRBD2 (5 bases). CDR1 is SGHTA, CDR2 FQGNSA, per germline. With 0 bases removed from V and 3 bases from J, the gap between germline ends came to 8 bases. The CDR3 consists of 15 residues. The CDR3: CASSLARTYTGELFF. The CDR3 DNA reads TGTGCCAGCAGCTTAGCCCGGACTTACACCGGGGAGCTGTTTTTT.

This clone showed up just a few times. The chain couples TRBV5-1 to TRBJ1-1, with D perhaps TRBD1 (5 bases). Germline V lookup: CDR1 SGHRS, CDR2 YFSETQ. V lost 4 bases, J lost 4 bases, and 14 bases lay in between. The CDR3 spans 14 residues. CDR3 nucleotides: TGCGCCAGCAGCCTCAGGGATGGGGGCACTGAAGCTTTCTTT. This translates into CASSLRDGGTEAFF.

The rearrangement joins TRBV7-2 to TRBJ2-5; no reliable D call. Germline loops: CDR1 SGHTA, CDR2 FQGNSA. Trimming pared 1 base from V and 2 bases from J, leaving 5 bases between. The CDR3 is made up of 13 amino acids. CDR3 bases: TGTGCCAGCAGCTTAGGCTTACAAGAGACCCAGTACTTC. Its translation is CASSLGLQETQYF.

This chain joins TRBV5-1 and TRBJ2-1; 8 positions match TRBD1. Trimming cost V 0 bases and J 10 bases; bases outside gene matches: 6. Germline V gene data show CDR1 as SGHRS and CDR2 as YFSETQ. This CDR3 spans 14 amino acids. The CDR3 sequence: CASSLVQGAGEQFF. The DNA of the CDR3 is TGCGCCAGCAGCTTGGTTCAGGGGGCAGGAGAGCAGTTCTTC.

The CDR3 sequence: CAWSRDRGRGGANVLTF. For the CDR3, the DNA is TGTGCCTGGTCCCGGGACAGGGGGCGCGGGGGGGCCAACGTCCTGACTTTC. The V and J genes are TRBV30 and TRBJ2-6, with TRBD1 identical over 12 bases. The CDR3 is 17 amino acids. V shed 5 bases and J 4 bases; nucleotides not matched to a gene: 9. Germline loops: CDR1 GTSNPN, CDR2 SVGIG (reference sequence).

V and J are TRBV20-1 and TRBJ2-5; a weak D match, TRBD2 (5 bases). Between the trimmed V and J ends, which lost 1 base and 5 bases, there was a span of 5 bases. The length of the CDR3 is 11 residues. CDR1 and CDR2 (germline): DFQATT, SNEGSKA (reference sequence). The CDR3 loop is CSARVAETQYF. Written as DNA, the CDR3 is TGCAGTGCTAGAGTAGCGGAGACCCAGTACTTC.

The V call is TRBV28, the J call TRBJ1-5; D is unresolved. The CDR3 is made up of 15 amino acids. CDR1 and CDR2 from the germline V gene are MDHEN and SYDVKM. V was trimmed by 3 bases and J by 4 bases, leaving 13 bases between them. The CDR3 is CASSFGRGLNQPQHF. In DNA, the CDR3 is TGTGCCAGCAGTTTCGGTCGAGGGTTGAATCAGCCCCAGCATTTT. The full variable domain, completed using reference TRBV28 and TRBJ1-5, is DVKVTQSSRYLVKRTGEKVFLECVQDMDHENMFWYRQDPGLGLRLIYFSYDVKMKEKGDIPEGYSVSREKKERFSLILESASTNQTSMYLCASSFGRGLNQPQHFGDGTRLSIL.

V and J are TRBV6-6 and TRBJ2-5; no clear D. This CDR3 region has 12 residues. The germline V and J ends were trimmed by 2 bases and 2 bases, with 3 bases remaining between them. Per germline, CDR1 MNHNY and CDR2 SVGAGI (reference sequence). CDR3 in amino acids: CASSYTQETQYF. Written as DNA, the CDR3 is TGTGCCAGCAGTTACACTCAAGAGACCCAGTACTTC.

The sample holds one count of this clone. The CDR3 nucleotides are TGCGCCAGCAGCGGGGGTAACCCCTACGAGCAGTACTTC. Residues: CASSGGNPYEQYF. This chain uses TRBV5-1 with TRBJ2-5, with D perhaps matching TRBD1 or TRBD2 (5 bases each). The J call may be incorrect, as the DNA end agrees better with TRBJ2-7. The CDR3 totals 13 residues. Germline V lookup: CDR1 SGHRS, CDR2 YFSETQ.